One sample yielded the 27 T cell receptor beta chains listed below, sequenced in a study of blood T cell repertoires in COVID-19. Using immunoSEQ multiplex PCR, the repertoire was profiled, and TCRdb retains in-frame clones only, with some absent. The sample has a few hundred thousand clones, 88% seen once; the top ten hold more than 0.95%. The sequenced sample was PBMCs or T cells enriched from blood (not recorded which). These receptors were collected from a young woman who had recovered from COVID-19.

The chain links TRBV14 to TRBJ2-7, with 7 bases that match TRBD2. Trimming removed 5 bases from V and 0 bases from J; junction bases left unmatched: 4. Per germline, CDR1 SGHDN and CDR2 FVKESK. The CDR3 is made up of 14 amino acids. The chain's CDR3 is CASSVLAISYEQYF. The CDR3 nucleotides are TGTGCCAGCAGCGTACTAGCGATCTCCTACGAGCAGTACTTC.

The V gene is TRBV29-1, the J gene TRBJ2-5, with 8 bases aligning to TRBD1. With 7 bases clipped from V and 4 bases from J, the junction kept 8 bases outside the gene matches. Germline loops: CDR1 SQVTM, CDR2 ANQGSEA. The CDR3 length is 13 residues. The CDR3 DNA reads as TGCAGCGCAAGACAGGGGATAGGAGAGACCCAGTACTTC. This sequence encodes CSARQGIGETQYF. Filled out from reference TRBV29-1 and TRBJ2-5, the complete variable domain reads SAVISQKPSRDICQRGTSLTIQCQVDSQVTMMFWYRQQPGQSLTLIATANQGSEATYESGFVIDKFPISRPNLTFSTLTVSNMSPEDSSIYLCSARQGIGETQYFGPGTRLLVL.

The CDR3 loop reads CASSIGPGQRYGYTF. The CDR3 DNA follows: TGTGCCAGTAGTATAGGGCCGGGACAGAGATATGGCTACACCTTC. The chain uses TRBV19 and TRBJ1-2; 7 nucleotides line up with TRBD1. Germline V gene lookup returns CDR1 LNHDA and CDR2 SQIVND (reference sequence). Trimming removed 1 base from V and 5 bases from J; junction bases left unmatched: 7. This CDR3 is 15 amino acids long.

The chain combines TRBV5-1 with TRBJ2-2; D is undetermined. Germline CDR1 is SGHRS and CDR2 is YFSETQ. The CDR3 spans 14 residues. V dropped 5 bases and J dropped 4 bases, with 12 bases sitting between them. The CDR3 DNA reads TGCGCCAGCAGTCTGGGCGATGGCACCGGGGAGCTGTTTTTT. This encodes CASSLGDGTGELFF.

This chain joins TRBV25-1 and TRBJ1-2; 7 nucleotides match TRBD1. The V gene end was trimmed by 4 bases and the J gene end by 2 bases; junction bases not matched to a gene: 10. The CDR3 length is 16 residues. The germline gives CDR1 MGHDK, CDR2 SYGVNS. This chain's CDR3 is CASSGPGTVKNYGYTF. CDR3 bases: TGTGCCAGCAGTGGACCCGGGACAGTAAAGAACTATGGCTACACCTTC.

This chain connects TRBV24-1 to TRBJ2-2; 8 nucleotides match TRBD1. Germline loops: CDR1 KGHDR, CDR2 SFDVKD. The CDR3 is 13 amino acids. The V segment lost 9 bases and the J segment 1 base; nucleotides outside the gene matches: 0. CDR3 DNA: TGTGCCACCGGGACAGGGAACACCGGGGAGCTGTTTTTT. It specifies CATGTGNTGELFF.

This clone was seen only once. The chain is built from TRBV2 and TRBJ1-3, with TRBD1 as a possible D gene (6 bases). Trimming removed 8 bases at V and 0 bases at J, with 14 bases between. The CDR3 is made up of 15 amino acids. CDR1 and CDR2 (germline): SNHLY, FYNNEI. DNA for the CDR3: TGTGCCAGCTTTCGGGACACCTTCTCTGGAAACACCATATATTTT. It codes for CASFRDTFSGNTIYF. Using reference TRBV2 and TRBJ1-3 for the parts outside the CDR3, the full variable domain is EPEVTQTPSHQVTQMGQEVILRCVPISNHLYFYWYRQILGQKVEFLVSFYNNEISEKSEIFDDQFSVERPDGSNFTLKIRSTKLEDSAMYFCASFRDTFSGNTIYFGEGSWLTVV.

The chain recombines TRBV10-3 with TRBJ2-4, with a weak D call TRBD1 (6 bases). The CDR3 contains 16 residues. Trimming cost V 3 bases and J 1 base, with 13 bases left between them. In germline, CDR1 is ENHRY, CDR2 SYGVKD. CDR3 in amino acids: CAISEAGTTAKNIQYF. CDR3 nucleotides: TGTGCCATCAGTGAAGCCGGGACAACCGCCAAAAACATTCAGTACTTC.

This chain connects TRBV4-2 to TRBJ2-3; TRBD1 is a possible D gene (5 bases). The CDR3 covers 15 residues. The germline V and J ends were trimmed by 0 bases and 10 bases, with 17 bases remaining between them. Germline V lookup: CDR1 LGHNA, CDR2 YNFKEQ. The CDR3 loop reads CASSQEGAIVDAQYF. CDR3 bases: TGTGCCAGCAGCCAAGAAGGGGCCATCGTGGACGCGCAGTATTTT.

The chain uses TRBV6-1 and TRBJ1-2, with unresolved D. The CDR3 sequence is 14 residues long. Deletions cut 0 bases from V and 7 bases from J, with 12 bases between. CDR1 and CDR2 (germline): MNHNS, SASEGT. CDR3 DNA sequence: TGTGCCAGCAGTGAAGCCGGTCTTAGTAGTGGCTACACCTTC. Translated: CASSEAGLSSGYTF.

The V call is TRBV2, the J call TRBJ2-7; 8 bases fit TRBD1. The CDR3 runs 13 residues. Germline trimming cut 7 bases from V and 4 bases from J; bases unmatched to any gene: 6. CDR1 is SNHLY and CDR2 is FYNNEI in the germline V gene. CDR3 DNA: TGTGCCAGCATTTCGACAGGGGCATACGAGCAGTACTTC. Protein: CASISTGAYEQYF.

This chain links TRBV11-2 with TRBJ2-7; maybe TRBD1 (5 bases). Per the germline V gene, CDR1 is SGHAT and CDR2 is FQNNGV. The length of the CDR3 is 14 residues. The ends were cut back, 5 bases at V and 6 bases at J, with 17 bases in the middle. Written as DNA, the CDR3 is TGTGCCAGCAGCCAGCCCCCCAGGGCCCCCGAGCAGTACTTC. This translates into CASSQPPRAPEQYF.

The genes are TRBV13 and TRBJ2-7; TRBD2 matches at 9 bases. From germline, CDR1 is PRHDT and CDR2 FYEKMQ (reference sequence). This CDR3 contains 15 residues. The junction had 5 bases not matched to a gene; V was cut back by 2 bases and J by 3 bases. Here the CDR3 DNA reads TGTGCCAGCAGCTTATTTAGCGGGGGAATCTACGAGCAGTACTTC. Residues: CASSLFSGGIYEQYF.

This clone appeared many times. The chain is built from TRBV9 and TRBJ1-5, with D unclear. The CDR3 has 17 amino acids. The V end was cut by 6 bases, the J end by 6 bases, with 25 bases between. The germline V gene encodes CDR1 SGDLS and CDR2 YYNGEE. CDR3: CASTPTFLRSGIQPQHF. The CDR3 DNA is TGTGCCAGCACCCCTACCTTTCTCCGATCAGGAATTCAGCCCCAGCATTTT.

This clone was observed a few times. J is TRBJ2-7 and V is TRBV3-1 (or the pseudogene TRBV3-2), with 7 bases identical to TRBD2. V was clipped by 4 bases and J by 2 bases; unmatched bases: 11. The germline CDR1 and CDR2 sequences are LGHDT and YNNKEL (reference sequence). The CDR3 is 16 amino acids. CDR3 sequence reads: CASSRGGRLGTYEQYF. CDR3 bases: TGTGCCAGCAGCCGGGGGGGACGGCTGGGTACCTACGAGCAGTACTTC.

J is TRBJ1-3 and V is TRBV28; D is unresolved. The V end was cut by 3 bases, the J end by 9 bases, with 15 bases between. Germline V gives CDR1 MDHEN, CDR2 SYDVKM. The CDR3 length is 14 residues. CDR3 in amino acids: CASSFFWLPGTIYF. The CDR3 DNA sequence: TGTGCCAGCAGTTTCTTCTGGCTCCCGGGCACCATATATTTT.

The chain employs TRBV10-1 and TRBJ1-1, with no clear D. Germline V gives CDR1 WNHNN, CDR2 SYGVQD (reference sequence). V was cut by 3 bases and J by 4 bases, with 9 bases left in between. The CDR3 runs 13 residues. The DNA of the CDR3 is TGCGCCAGCAGTGACCCTGGGAGCACTGAAGCTTTCTTT. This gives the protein CASSDPGSTEAFF.

This CDR3 reads CASSDPGQGYSPLHF. As DNA, the CDR3 is TGTGCCAGCAGTGACCCGGGACAGGGATATTCACCCCTCCACTTT. This rearrangement joins TRBV2 to TRBJ1-6; 9 nucleotides agree with TRBD1. With 3 bases clipped from V and 8 bases from J, the junction kept 5 bases outside the gene matches. The CDR3 runs to 15 residues. The germline CDR1 and CDR2 sequences are SNHLY and FYNNEI.

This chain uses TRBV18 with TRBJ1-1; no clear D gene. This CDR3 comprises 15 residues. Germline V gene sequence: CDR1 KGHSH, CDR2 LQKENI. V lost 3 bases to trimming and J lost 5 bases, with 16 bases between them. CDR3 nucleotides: TGTGCCAGCTCACCTTCTGCGATACCGAGGACTGAAGCTTTCTTT. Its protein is CASSPSAIPRTEAFF.

The CDR3 reads CASSEAAGGPGTQYF. Here the CDR3 DNA reads TGTGCCAGCAGTGAAGCAGCGGGGGGGCCAGGTACGCAGTATTTT. The genes are TRBV6-1 and TRBJ2-3; 10 bases map to TRBD2. Germline loops: CDR1 MNHNS, CDR2 SASEGT. V shed 0 bases, J shed 8 bases, and the junction held 5 bases outside the gene matches. This CDR3 comprises 15 residues.

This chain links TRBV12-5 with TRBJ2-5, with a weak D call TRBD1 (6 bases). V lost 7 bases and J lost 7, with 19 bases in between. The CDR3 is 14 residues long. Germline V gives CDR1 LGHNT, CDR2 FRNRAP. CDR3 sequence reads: CASALVGGRGTQYF. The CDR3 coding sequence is TGTGCTAGTGCCTTGGTAGGGGGTCGGGGGACCCAGTACTTC. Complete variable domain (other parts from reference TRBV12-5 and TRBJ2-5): DARVTQTPRHKVTEMGQEVTMRCQPILGHNTVFWYRQTMMQGLELLAYFRNRAPLDDSGMPKDRFSAEMPDATLATLKIQPSEPRDSAVYFCASALVGGRGTQYFGPGTRLLVL.

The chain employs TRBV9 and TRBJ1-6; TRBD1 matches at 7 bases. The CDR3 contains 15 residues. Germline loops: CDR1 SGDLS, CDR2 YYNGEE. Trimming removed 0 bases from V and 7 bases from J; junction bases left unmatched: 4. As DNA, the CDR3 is TGTGCCAGCAGCGTAGGAGGGGGCCCCAATTCACCCCTCCACTTT. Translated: CASSVGGGPNSPLHF.

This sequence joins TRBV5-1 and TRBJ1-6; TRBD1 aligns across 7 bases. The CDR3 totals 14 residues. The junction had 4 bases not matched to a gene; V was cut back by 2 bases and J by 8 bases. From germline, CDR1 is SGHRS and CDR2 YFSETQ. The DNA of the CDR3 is TGCGCCAGCAGCTTACCGGGACAGTATTCACCCCTCCACTTT. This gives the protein CASSLPGQYSPLHF.

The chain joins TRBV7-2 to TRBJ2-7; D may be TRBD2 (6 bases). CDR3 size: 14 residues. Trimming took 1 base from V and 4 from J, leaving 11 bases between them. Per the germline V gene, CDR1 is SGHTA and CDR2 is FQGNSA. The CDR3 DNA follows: TGTGCCAGCAGCTTAGATTGGGGGGTATACGAGCAGTACTTC. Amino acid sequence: CASSLDWGVYEQYF.

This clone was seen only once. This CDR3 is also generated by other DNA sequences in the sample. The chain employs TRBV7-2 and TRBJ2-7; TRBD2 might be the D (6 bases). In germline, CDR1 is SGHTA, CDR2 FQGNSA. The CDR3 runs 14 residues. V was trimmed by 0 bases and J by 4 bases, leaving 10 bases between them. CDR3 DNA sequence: TGTGCCAGCAGCTTAGCCGGGGGACCTTACGAGCAGTACTTC. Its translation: CASSLAGGPYEQYF.

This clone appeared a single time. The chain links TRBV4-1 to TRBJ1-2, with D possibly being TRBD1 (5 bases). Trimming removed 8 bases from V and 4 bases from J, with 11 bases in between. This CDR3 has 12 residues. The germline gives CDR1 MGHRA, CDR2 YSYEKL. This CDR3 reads CASEDNTYGYTF. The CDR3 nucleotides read TGCGCCAGCGAGGACAACACCTATGGCTACACCTTC.

CDR3 region: CASSLVWSMTNEKLFF. In nucleotides, the CDR3 is TGTGCCAGCAGTTTAGTTTGGAGTATGACTAATGAAAAACTGTTTTTT. J is TRBJ1-4 and V is TRBV27; no reliable D call. Germline V gene data show CDR1 as MNHEY and CDR2 as SMNVEV (reference sequence). There are 16 residues in the CDR3. Trimming took 2 bases from V and 2 from J, leaving 12 bases between them.